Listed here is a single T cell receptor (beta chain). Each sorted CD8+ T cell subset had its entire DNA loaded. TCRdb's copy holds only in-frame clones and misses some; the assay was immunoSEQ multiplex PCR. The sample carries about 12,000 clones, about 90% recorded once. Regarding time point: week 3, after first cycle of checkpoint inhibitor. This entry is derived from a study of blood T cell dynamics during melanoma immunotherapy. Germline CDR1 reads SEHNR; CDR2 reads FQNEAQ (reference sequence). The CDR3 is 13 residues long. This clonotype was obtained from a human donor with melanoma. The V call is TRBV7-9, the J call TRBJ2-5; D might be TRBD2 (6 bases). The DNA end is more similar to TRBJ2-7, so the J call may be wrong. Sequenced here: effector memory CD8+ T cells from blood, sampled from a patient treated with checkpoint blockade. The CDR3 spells CASSLVVGGEQYF. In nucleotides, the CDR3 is TGTGCCAGCAGCTTAGTGGTGGGGGGCGAGCAGTACTTC.